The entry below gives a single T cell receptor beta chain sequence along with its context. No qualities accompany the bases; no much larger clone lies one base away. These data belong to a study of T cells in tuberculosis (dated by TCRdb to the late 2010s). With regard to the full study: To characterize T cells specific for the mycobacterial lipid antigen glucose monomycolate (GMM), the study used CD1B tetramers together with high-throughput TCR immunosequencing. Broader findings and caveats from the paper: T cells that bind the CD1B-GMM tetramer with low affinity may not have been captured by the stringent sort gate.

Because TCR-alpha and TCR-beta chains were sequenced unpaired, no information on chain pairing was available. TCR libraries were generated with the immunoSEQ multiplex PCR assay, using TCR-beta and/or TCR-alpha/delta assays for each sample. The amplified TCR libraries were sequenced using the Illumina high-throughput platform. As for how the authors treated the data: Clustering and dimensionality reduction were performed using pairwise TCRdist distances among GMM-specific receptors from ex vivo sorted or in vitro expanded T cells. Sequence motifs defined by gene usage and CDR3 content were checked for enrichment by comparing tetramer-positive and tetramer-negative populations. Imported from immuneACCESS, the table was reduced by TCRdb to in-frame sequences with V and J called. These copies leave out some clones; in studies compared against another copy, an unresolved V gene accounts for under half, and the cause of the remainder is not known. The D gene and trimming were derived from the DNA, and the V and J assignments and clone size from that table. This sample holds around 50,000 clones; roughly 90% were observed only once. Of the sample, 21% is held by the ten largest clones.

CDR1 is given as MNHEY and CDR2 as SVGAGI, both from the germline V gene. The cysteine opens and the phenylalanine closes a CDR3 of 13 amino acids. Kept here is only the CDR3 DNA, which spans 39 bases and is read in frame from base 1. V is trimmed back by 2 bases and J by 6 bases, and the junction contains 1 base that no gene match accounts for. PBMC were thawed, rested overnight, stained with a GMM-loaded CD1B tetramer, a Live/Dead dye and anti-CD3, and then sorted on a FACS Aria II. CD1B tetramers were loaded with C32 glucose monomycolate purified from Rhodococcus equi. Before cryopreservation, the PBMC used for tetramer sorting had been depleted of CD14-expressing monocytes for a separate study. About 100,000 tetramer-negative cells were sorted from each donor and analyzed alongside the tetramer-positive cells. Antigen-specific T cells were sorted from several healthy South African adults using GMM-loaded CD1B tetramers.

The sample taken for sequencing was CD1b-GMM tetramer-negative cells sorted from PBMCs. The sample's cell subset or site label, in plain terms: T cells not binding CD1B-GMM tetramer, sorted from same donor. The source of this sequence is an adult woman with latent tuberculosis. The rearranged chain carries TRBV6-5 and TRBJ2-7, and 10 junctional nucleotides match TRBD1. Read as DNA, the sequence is TGTGCCAGCAGTTACGGGACAGGGGTCGAGCAGTACTTC. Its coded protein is CASSYGTGVEQYF.